These 10 T cell receptor beta chains were all obtained from the same sample, sequenced in a study of blood T cells in healthy people across ages. Combining a sample-barcoded 5' primer with a J-beta primer mix, a second PCR ran for roughly 7 to 11 cycles. TCRdb fed the 5' RACE reads into MiXCR, producing one record per CDR3 protein. The profile shows around 2 million distinct CDR3 sequences, approximately 39% of them singletons. The sample consisted of blood. The receptors originated from a human donor in good health.

This clonotype has more than one count but fewer than ten. The chain uses TRBV20-1 and TRBJ2-3; D remains unclear. V lost 6 bases, J lost 2 bases, and 12 bases lay in between. CDR1 and CDR2 from the germline V gene are DFQATT and SNEGSKA (reference sequence). The CDR3 length is 13 residues. CDR3 nucleotides: TGCAGTGCCCCCGCGCAGATCACAGATACGCAGTATTTT. This codes for CSAPAQITDTQYF.

On this clonotype: Germline and junction disagree at one end, which may indicate a read error. The rearrangement joins TRBV11-1 to TRBJ1-2, with D hard to call. Per the germline V gene, CDR1 is SGHAT and CDR2 is FQDESV (reference sequence). This CDR3 is 16 amino acids long. The CDR3 DNA reads as TGTGCCTGCAGCCTCGGTCCGTTCATAAAAACTGGCGGCTACACCTTC. Translating gives CACSLGPFIKTGGYTF.

V usage is TRBV27 and J usage is TRBJ2-2; D might be TRBD1 or TRBD2, each matching 6 bases. In germline, CDR1 is MNHEY, CDR2 SMNVEV (reference sequence). Trimming took off 5 bases at V and 3 bases at J, with 16 bases between the two ends. The CDR3 covers 16 residues. CDR3 nucleotides: TGTGCCAGCAGTGTACCCAAGGGGGGCGACACCGGGGAGCTGTTTTTT. Translation gives CASSVPKGGDTGELFF.

The chain links TRBV7-9 to TRBJ2-1, with D hard to call. The CDR3 runs to 13 residues. Germline V CDR1 and CDR2: SEHNR, FQNEAQ (reference sequence). V lost 5 bases, J lost 9 bases, and 14 bases lay in between. Here the CDR3 DNA reads TGTGCCAGCAGCCCGGAGCCGAGTTTTGAGCAGTTCTTC. Its translation: CASSPEPSFEQFF. Based on the CDR3 plus reference TRBV7-9 and TRBJ2-1, the full variable domain is DTGVSQNPRHKITKRGQNVTFRCDPISEHNRLYWYRQTLGQGPEFLTYFQNEAQLEKSRLLSDRFSAERPKGSFSTLEIQRTEQGDSAMYLCASSPEPSFEQFFGPGTRLTVL.

This clonotype was seen more than once but under ten times. The chain couples TRBV6-2 or TRBV6-3 to TRBJ2-7; D gene unclear. The ends were cut back, 4 bases at V and 2 bases at J, with 6 bases in the middle. The CDR3 covers 12 residues. Per the germline V gene, CDR1 is MNHEY and CDR2 is SVGEGT. The DNA for the CDR3 is TGTGCCAGCAGTTCCGTTACCTACGAGCAGTACTTC. This gives the protein CASSSVTYEQYF.

This clonotype has only a few counts. Germline is not matched at one junction end, which may reflect a read error. This chain's CDR3 is CVSSVAPSRTLTAYGTQYF. As DNA, the CDR3 is TGTGTCAGCAGCGTAGCCCCCAGTCGGACCCTGACTGCATATGGTACGCAGTATTTT. The gene calls are TRBV9 and TRBJ2-3; D unresolved. The CDR3 is 19 residues long. Germline CDR1 and CDR2: SGDLS and YYNGEE.

The chain links TRBV2 to TRBJ1-5; D call uncertain. The CDR3 consists of 12 residues. Trimming removed 1 base at V and 7 bases at J, with 5 bases between. The germline V gene has CDR1 SNHLY and CDR2 FYNNEI. The CDR3 loop is CASSEGRQPQHF. In DNA, the CDR3 is TGTGCCAGCAGTGAAGGTAGACAGCCCCAGCATTTT. Variable domain in full (rest from reference TRBV2 and TRBJ1-5): EPEVTQTPSHQVTQMGQEVILRCVPISNHLYFYWYRQILGQKVEFLVSFYNNEISEKSEIFDDQFSVERPDGSNFTLKIRSTKLEDSAMYFCASSEGRQPQHFGDGTRLSIL.

Points on this clonotype: A much larger clone is a single base away; this may be a read error. Given the absence of the conserved phenylalanine or tryptophan at the CDR3 end, a read error is likely. This sequence joins TRBV29-1 and TRBJ2-1, with 8 bases identical to TRBD2. The CDR3 loop spans 15 amino acids. Germline V gene sequence: CDR1 SQVTM, CDR2 ANQGSEA. Germline trimming cut 4 bases from V and 3 bases from J; bases unmatched to any gene: 8. The CDR3 region is CSVVSGERLYNEQFV. The CDR3 region has the DNA TGCAGCGTTGTTAGCGGGGAACGGCTCTACAATGAGCAGTTCGTC.

This chain uses TRBV12-3 or TRBV12-4 with TRBJ1-2, with D possibly TRBD1 on 6 matching bases. Between the trimmed V and J ends, which lost 6 bases and 4 bases, there was a span of 12 bases. The CDR3 is made up of 13 amino acids. CDR3 sequence (DNA): TGTGCCAGCAGACAAGCAGGGGCCTATGGCTACACCTTC. It is translated as CASRQAGAYGYTF.

The V call is TRBV5-1, the J call TRBJ2-3, with D possibly TRBD2 on 5 matching bases. The CDR3 totals 16 residues. The germline V and J ends were trimmed by 0 bases and 6 bases, with 17 bases remaining between them. Germline V gene data show CDR1 as SGHRS and CDR2 as YFSETQ. CDR3 sequence (DNA): TGCGCCAGCAGCTTGGGTTCTGTAGCGCAAGGGGATACGCAGTATTTT. Amino acids: CASSLGSVAQGDTQYF. Supplemented by reference TRBV5-1 and TRBJ2-3, the full variable domain reads KAGVTQTPRYLIKTRGQQVTLSCSPISGHRSVSWYQQTPGQGLQFLFEYFSETQRNKGNFPGRFSGRQFSNSRSEMNVSTLELGDSALYLCASSLGSVAQGDTQYFGPGTRLTVL.